At least ten counts were recorded for the clone carrying this TCR beta chain. The CDR3 runs to 14 residues. The ends were cut back, 3 bases at V and 3 bases at J, with 14 bases in the middle. Germline V CDR1 and CDR2: GTSNPN, SVGIG (reference sequence). Ophthalmopathy donors showed moderate-to-severe activity, CAS ≥3, NOSPECS ≥4 and a duration under 3 months. Investigators amplified TCR beta CDR3 regions from RNA transcripts. HTBI primers served in a first-round RT-PCR, which a second-round multiplex PCR followed. Each CDR3 protein is one row after TCRdb ran MiXCR on the multiplex PCR reads. The table shows approximately 500,000 distinct CDR3 sequences, with around 15% occurring only once. The data belong to a study of Graves' ophthalmopathy and Graves' hyperthyroidism.

Sequencing used blood. The receptor's source is a woman younger than 45 with Graves' ophthalmopathy. The chain has TRBV30 and TRBJ1-2; TRBD1 might be the D (5 bases). CDR3 amino acids: CAWSGVGAYYGYTF. The CDR3 DNA follows: TGTGCCTGGAGCGGGGTAGGGGCGTACTATGGCTACACCTTC. The full variable domain, in which reference TRBV30 and TRBJ1-2 provide the parts outside the CDR3, is SQTIHQWPATLVQPVGSPLSLECTVEGTSNPNLYWYRQAAGRGLQLLFYSVGIGQISSEVPQNLSASRPQDRQFILSSKKLLLSDSGFYLCAWSGVGAYYGYTFGSGTRLTVV.